Following are 29 T cell receptor beta chains from one sample sequenced in a study of blood T cell repertoires in COVID-19. Some clones are missing from TCRdb's copy, which holds only in-frame ones; the method was immunoSEQ multiplex PCR. The sample holds under 300,000 clones; around nine tenths are singletons and the top ten take around 3.2%. The material sequenced was PBMCs or T cells enriched from blood (not recorded which). Every receptor here comes from a woman between 40 and 50 years old who had been exposed to COVID-19.

Turning to this clone: At one end, the junction sequence differs from germline, possibly due to a read error. This rearrangement joins TRBV5-1 to TRBJ2-1; weak D call: TRBD1 (6 bases). The CDR3 is 14 residues long. Germline assignment: CDR1 SGHRS and CDR2 YFSETQ. In DNA form, the CDR3 reads TGTGCCAGCAGCTTAGAGGGGGTTTACAATGAGCAGTTCTTC. As protein: CASSLEGVYNEQFF.

The chain has TRBV5-8 and TRBJ1-4, with TRBD1 matching over 9 bases. Germline CDR1 reads SGHTS; CDR2 reads YDEGEE. Trimming removed 5 bases from V and 3 bases from J; junction bases left unmatched: 8. This CDR3 contains 16 residues. The CDR3: CASSSQGASANEKLFF. As DNA, the CDR3 is TGTGCCAGCAGTTCACAGGGGGCGTCGGCTAATGAAAAACTGTTTTTT.

The J gene is TRBJ2-4, the V gene TRBV12-3 or TRBV12-4, with D possibly matching TRBD1 (5 bases). Trimming pared 6 bases from V and 8 bases from J, leaving 11 bases between. CDR3 length: 12 residues. CDR3 amino acids: CASRRFRDIQYF. The CDR3, as DNA: TGTGCCAGCAGACGATTCAGGGACATTCAGTACTTC.

The V gene is TRBV18, the J gene TRBJ1-1, with 9 bases lining up with TRBD1. The germline V gene has CDR1 KGHSH and CDR2 LQKENI. The CDR3 totals 13 residues. V was clipped by 3 bases and J by 5 bases; unmatched bases: 1. CDR3 residues: CASSPGQGTEAFF. The CDR3 DNA reads as TGTGCCAGCTCACCGGGACAGGGTACTGAAGCTTTCTTT.

The gene calls are TRBV15 and TRBJ2-4; the match to TRBD2 covers 7 bases. The CDR3 sequence is 16 residues long. In germline, CDR1 is LNHNV, CDR2 YYDKDF (reference sequence). The V and J ends lost 0 bases and 8 bases, in that order; junction bases with no gene match: 10. This chain's CDR3 is CATSRDRSGVSDIQYF. The CDR3 bases are TGTGCCACCAGCAGAGATAGGAGCGGGGTTTCGGACATTCAGTACTTC.

The CDR3 DNA is TGTGCCAGCAGCTTCGGGACTTCGGTTACTGAAGCTTTCTTT. Its protein is CASSFGTSVTEAFF. The chain recombines TRBV7-2 with TRBJ1-1; possible D gene TRBD1, 5 bases. Looked up from germline, CDR1 is SGHTA and CDR2 is FQGNSA. Trimming pared 3 bases from V and 5 bases from J, leaving 13 bases between. CDR3 length: 14 amino acids.

The table lists this clone with a count of one. The rearrangement uses TRBV7-9 and TRBJ1-2, with a possible D match to TRBD1 (5 bases). The V end was cut by 5 bases, the J end by 4 bases, with 11 bases between. Germline CDR1 is SEHNR and CDR2 is FQNEAQ (reference sequence). The CDR3 spans 13 residues. CDR3 sequence: CASSRGVTYGYTF. The CDR3 DNA is TGTGCCAGCAGCCGGGGGGTCACCTATGGCTACACCTTC. The entire variable domain, with the rest obtained from reference TRBV7-9 and TRBJ1-2, is as follows: DTGVSQNPRHKITKRGQNVTFRCDPISEHNRLYWYRQTLGQGPEFLTYFQNEAQLEKSRLLSDRFSAERPKGSFSTLEIQRTEQGDSAMYLCASSRGVTYGYTFGSGTRLTVV.

This sequence joins TRBV11-3 and TRBJ1-6, with TRBD1 as a possible D gene (5 bases). CDR3 length: 16 residues. V lost 5 bases and J 6 bases, leaving 17 bases between the germline ends. Germline-derived CDR1 and CDR2 are SGHNT and YENEEA. As DNA, the CDR3 is TGTGCCAGCAGCACTTCAAGGGGAAGGAGTAATTCACCCCTCCACTTT. Its protein is CASSTSRGRSNSPLHF.

The chain is built from TRBV5-6 and TRBJ1-3; D gene ambiguous. The germline gives CDR1 SGHDT, CDR2 YYEEEE. The CDR3 loop spans 12 amino acids. The germline V and J ends were trimmed by 3 bases and 9 bases, with 10 bases remaining between them. The CDR3 reads CASSSDLGTIYF. Written as DNA, the CDR3 is TGTGCCAGCAGCTCGGACTTGGGCACCATATATTTT. Combining the CDR3 with reference TRBV5-6 and TRBJ1-3 gives the whole variable domain DAGVTQSPTHLIKTRGQQVTLRCSPKSGHDTVSWYQQALGQGPQFIFQYYEEEERQRGNFPDRFSGHQFPNYSSELNVNALLLGDSALYLCASSSDLGTIYFGEGSWLTVV.

This clone has a handful of counts. The V and J genes are TRBV5-5 and TRBJ1-1; D might be TRBD1 (5 bases). V gave up 3 bases and J gave up 3 bases, with 15 bases separating them. This CDR3 region has 15 residues. Germline CDR1 is SGHKS and CDR2 is YYEKEE (reference sequence). CDR3 sequence (DNA): TGTGCCAGCAGCTCGGGGCGGGGAGGGTACACTGAAGCTTTCTTT. Translation gives CASSSGRGGYTEAFF.

The chain recombines TRBV5-6 with TRBJ1-5; D is ambiguous. V lost 0 bases, J lost 5 bases, and 9 bases lay in between. The CDR3 runs to 14 residues. Germline V CDR1 and CDR2: SGHDT, YYEEEE. CDR3 DNA: TGTGCCAGCAGCTTGGCCGGAGGGCATCAGCCCCAGCATTTT. This sequence encodes CASSLAGGHQPQHF.

The rearrangement joins TRBV14 to TRBJ2-2, with TRBD2 as a possible D gene (6 bases). The V gene's germline CDR1 is SGHDN and CDR2 FVKESK. CDR3 length equals 15 residues. Trimming took off 4 bases at V and 4 bases at J, with 13 bases between the two ends. The CDR3 bases are TGTGCCAGCAGCCCCAGGGTGGGGGGCACCGGGGAGCTGTTTTTT. Its protein is CASSPRVGGTGELFF.

The chain is built from TRBV5-6 and TRBJ2-1, with D possibly matching TRBD1 (5 bases). The CDR3 extends over 14 amino acids. Trimming took off 0 bases at V and 5 bases at J, with 9 bases between the two ends. Germline CDR1 SGHDT, CDR2 YYEEEE. CDR3 amino acids: CASSLAGSHNEQFF. Here the CDR3 DNA reads TGTGCCAGCAGCTTGGCAGGGTCCCACAATGAGCAGTTCTTC.

This rearrangement joins TRBV6-5 to TRBJ1-5; 7 bases match TRBD1. From germline, CDR1 is MNHEY and CDR2 SVGAGI. The V segment lost 6 bases and the J segment 2 bases; nucleotides outside the gene matches: 7. This CDR3 has 15 amino acids. The CDR3 bases are TGTGCCAGCAGCCACGACAGGGAACGCAATCAGCCCCAGCATTTT. Protein product: CASSHDRERNQPQHF.

The CDR3 DNA sequence: TGTGCCAGCAGCGCCGAGCGGGGGCAAAACTACGAGCAGTACGTC. Amino acids: CASSAERGQNYEQYV. The rearrangement links TRBV9 to TRBJ2-7, with TRBD2 identical over 8 bases. The CDR3 spans 15 residues. J gave up 3 bases and V 3 bases, and 8 bases lay outside the gene matches. CDR1 is SGDLS, CDR2 YYNGEE, per germline.

This chain joins TRBV4-1 and TRBJ1-1; maybe TRBD1 (6 bases). The CDR3 is 19 amino acids. CDR1 and CDR2 (germline): MGHRA, YSYEKL. V shed 5 bases and J shed 4 bases, with 29 bases lying between them. This CDR3 reads CASSFVVLGAVQMGTEAFF. Here the CDR3 DNA reads TGCGCCAGCAGCTTTGTTGTATTGGGGGCGGTACAGATGGGCACTGAAGCTTTCTTT.

The CDR3 DNA reads TGTGCCAGCAGCCTCACAGGGGATAGCTCCTACGAGCAGTACTTC. Translating gives CASSLTGDSSYEQYF. The J gene is TRBJ2-7, the V gene TRBV28; 7 positions match TRBD1. The trim removed 6 bases at V and 0 bases at J, leaving 8 bases unmatched. The germline gives CDR1 MDHEN, CDR2 SYDVKM. The CDR3 has 15 residues.

The chain uses TRBV19 and TRBJ1-4; no clear D gene. The germline V gene encodes CDR1 LNHDA and CDR2 SQIVND (reference sequence). The CDR3 runs 14 residues. V was cut by 3 bases and J by 7 bases, with 12 bases left in between. The CDR3 coding sequence is TGTGCCAGTAGTATCTACAGCCAGTCTGAAAAACTGTTTTTT. Residues: CASSIYSQSEKLFF.

On this clone: At one end, the junction sequence differs from germline, possibly due to a read error. The gene calls are TRBV5-1 and TRBJ1-3, with D unresolved. Germline V CDR1 and CDR2: SGHRS, YFSETQ. The length of the CDR3 is 14 residues. The CDR3 DNA sequence: TGTGCCAGCAGCTTGGCAGATGATGGAAACACCATATATTTT. It specifies CASSLADDGNTIYF. Variable domain in full (rest from reference TRBV5-1 and TRBJ1-3): KAGVTQTPRYLIKTRGQQVTLSCSPISGHRSVSWYQQTPGQGLQFLFEYFSETQRNKGNFPGRFSGRQFSNSRSEMNVSTLELGDSALYLCASSLADDGNTIYFGEGSWLTVV.

The rearrangement joins TRBV19 to TRBJ2-5; 8 positions match TRBD1. The CDR3 is 15 amino acids. Germline V gives CDR1 LNHDA, CDR2 SQIVND (reference sequence). V gave up 6 bases and J gave up 4 bases; unmatched junction bases: 10. CDR3 amino acids: CASSTFGQGRETQYF. As DNA, the CDR3 is TGTGCCAGTAGCACCTTCGGACAGGGTAGAGAGACCCAGTACTTC. Using reference TRBV19 and TRBJ2-5 for the parts outside the CDR3, the full variable domain is DGGITQSPKYLFRKEGQNVTLSCEQNLNHDAMYWYRQDPGQGLRLIYYSQIVNDFQKGDIAEGYSVSREKKESFPLTVTSAQKNPTAFYLCASSTFGQGRETQYFGPGTRLLVL.

This clone was detected only once. V usage is TRBV5-4 and J usage is TRBJ2-7; 8 nucleotides line up with TRBD1. The J segment lost 4 bases and the V segment lost 4 bases, leaving 10 bases of the junction unmatched. This CDR3 contains 15 residues. CDR1 is SGHNT and CDR2 is YYREEE in the germline V gene (reference sequence). The CDR3 DNA sequence: TGTGCCAGCAGCGACCAAAGACAGGGGAAGTACGAGCAGTACGTC. Residues: CASSDQRQGKYEQYV.

The chain couples TRBV4-2 to TRBJ2-3; 9 bases are shared with TRBD1. Trimming took 6 bases from V and 10 from J; bases not matched to a gene: 14. CDR1 and CDR2 (germline): LGHNA, YNFKEQ. This CDR3 has 15 residues. The CDR3: CASSFPGQGFVSQYF. CDR3 DNA sequence: TGTGCCAGCAGTTTTCCGGGACAGGGCTTCGTATCGCAGTATTTT.

This clone was detected only once. The gene calls are TRBV29-1 and TRBJ1-4; D is perhaps TRBD1 (5 bases). CDR1 is SQVTM, CDR2 ANQGSEA, per germline. Deletions cut 2 bases from V and 6 bases from J, with 16 bases between. This CDR3 has 15 amino acids. CDR3 protein: CSVEMMGGRDEKLFF. In DNA, the CDR3 is TGCAGCGTTGAAATGATGGGGGGTAGGGATGAAAAACTGTTTTTT.

This chain uses TRBV19 with TRBJ2-2; TRBD1 matches 9 bases. This CDR3 is built from 17 residues. V was pared by 6 bases and J by 0 bases, with 8 bases of the junction left unmatched. CDR1 LNHDA and CDR2 SQIVND come from the germline V gene (reference sequence). The CDR3 DNA reads TGTGCCAGTAGGCCCATCCGGGACAGGGCGAACACCGGGGAGCTGTTTTTT. Amino acids: CASRPIRDRANTGELFF.

The gene calls are TRBV3-1 (or the pseudogene TRBV3-2) and TRBJ2-1; TRBD2 is a possible D gene (7 bases). The germline V gene encodes CDR1 LGHDT and CDR2 YNNKEL (reference sequence). The ends were cut back, 0 bases at V and 4 bases at J, with 13 bases in the middle. This CDR3 is built from 16 residues. The CDR3 here is CASSQDLGRGYNEQFF. CDR3 nucleotides: TGTGCCAGCAGCCAAGATCTTGGGAGGGGGTACAATGAGCAGTTCTTC.

As regards this clone: A read error may produce the germline difference seen at one junction end. The rearrangement joins TRBV5-1 to TRBJ1-5; D not resolved. Germline CDR1 SGHRS, CDR2 YFSETQ. CDR3 length equals 14 residues. CDR3: CASSLGGNNQPQHF. The CDR3 DNA follows: TGTGCCAGCAGCTTGGGCGGGAACAATCAGCCCCAGCATTTT.

The rearrangement links TRBV11-2 to TRBJ1-1; TRBD1 agrees at 7 bases. Losses at the gene ends were 0 bases for V and 2 bases for J; bases not matched to a gene: 6. The CDR3 totals 16 residues. Per germline, CDR1 SGHAT and CDR2 FQNNGV. The DNA of the CDR3 is TGTGCCAGCAGCTTAGAACCAGGGGGTGGCAACACTGAAGCTTTCTTT. This gives the protein CASSLEPGGGNTEAFF.

The chain links TRBV9 to TRBJ2-1; D gene unclear. This CDR3 region has 12 residues. Trimming removed 0 bases from V and 6 bases from J, with 4 bases in between. Germline V CDR1 and CDR2: SGDLS, YYNGEE. DNA of the CDR3: TGTGCCAGCAGCGTAGCTATCAATGAGCAGTTCTTC. Protein sequence: CASSVAINEQFF.

The J gene is TRBJ2-1, the V gene TRBV11-3; 9 bases agree with TRBD2. The CDR3 length is 15 residues. Germline V gene sequence: CDR1 SGHNT, CDR2 YENEEA. V shed 6 bases, J shed 0 bases, and the junction held 3 bases outside the gene matches. CDR3 bases: TGTGCCAGCAGGGATAGCGGGAGCTCCTACAATGAGCAGTTCTTC. This translates into CASRDSGSSYNEQFF.